The next 19 T cell receptor beta chains were all read from a single sample in a study of T cells in Graves' hyperthyroidism and ophthalmopathy. What was amplified from RNA transcripts were TCR beta CDR3 regions. Initially, a first-round RT-PCR of the TCR CDR3 employed the HTBI primer set. TCRdb independently ran MiXCR on the multiplex PCR reads; one entry per CDR3 protein. Altogether about 420,000 distinct CDR3 sequences are present, approximately 15% being singletons, with the ten largest covering less than 6.5%. The sequencing sample was made of blood. All receptors come from a woman aged 18-29 years with Graves' hyperthyroidism.

This clonotype was seen repeatedly, ten times or more. The chain links TRBV12-3 or TRBV12-4 to TRBJ2-7, with unresolved D. Trimming left V 0 bases short and J 8 bases short, with 14 bases between. The CDR3 length is 14 residues. CDR3 DNA: TGTGCCAGCAGTTTAGCGCTGAGTTTAGGACAGCAGTACTTC. Translated, it gives CASSLALSLGQQYF.

This clonotype showed up many times. The chain has TRBV2 and TRBJ2-7; 7 bases match TRBD2. Looked up from germline, CDR1 is SNHLY and CDR2 is FYNNEI. V lost 6 bases and J lost 7; bases outside the gene matches: 6. This CDR3 region has 12 residues. CDR3 coding DNA: TGTGCCAGCAGCCAAGGGCGGGAGGAGCAGTACTTC. Translating it yields CASSQGREEQYF.

Points on this clonotype: This may stem from a read error, because a much larger clone lies one nucleotide away. The chain recombines TRBV7-2 with TRBJ2-1, with 7 bases fitting TRBD2. Germline-derived CDR1 and CDR2 are SGHTA and FQGNSA. The CDR3 has 15 residues. V shed 8 bases, J shed 10 bases, and the junction held 17 bases outside the gene matches. This chain's CDR3 is CASVAGSGGRPEQFF. The CDR3 DNA sequence: TGTGCCAGCGTAGCGGGTTCCGGGGGGAGGCCCGAGCAGTTCTTC.

This clonotype appeared many times. The CDR3 coding sequence is TGTGCCAGCAGCCAAAGCGGGAGGGCATACAATGAGCAGTTCTTC. As protein: CASSQSGRAYNEQFF. The chain links TRBV28 to TRBJ2-1, with 10 bases matching TRBD2. The germline gives CDR1 MDHEN, CDR2 SYDVKM. Unmatched junction bases numbered 6, after V lost 6 bases and J lost 4 bases. This CDR3 comprises 15 residues.

A note on this clonotype: It may be a read error: a sequence one base away is much more abundant. This CDR3 reads CASPGHPRHEQFF. The DNA for the CDR3 is TGTGCCTCGCCGGGACATCCTCGCCATGAGCAGTTCTTC. The chain combines TRBV30 with TRBJ2-1; TRBD1 might be the D (6 bases). Trimming left V 7 bases short and J 8 bases short, with 18 bases between. Germline V CDR1 and CDR2: GTSNPN, SVGIG (reference sequence). The CDR3 extends over 13 amino acids.

In this sample, this clonotype turned up a few times. The chain combines TRBV4-1 with TRBJ1-2, with a weak D call TRBD1 (6 bases). The CDR3 is 16 residues long. Germline V lookup: CDR1 MGHRA, CDR2 YSYEKL. V was pared by 0 bases and J by 2 bases, with 13 bases between. This chain's CDR3 is CASSQESRTANYGYTF. The CDR3 region has the DNA TGCGCCAGCAGCCAAGAATCCAGGACAGCGAACTATGGCTACACCTTC.

This clonotype has ten or more counts. V is TRBV12-3 or TRBV12-4 and J is TRBJ2-1; 13 bases line up with TRBD2. The CDR3 spans 16 residues. Unmatched junction bases numbered 6, after V lost 5 bases and J lost 5 bases. The CDR3 loop reads CASSASGTSGNNEQFF. CDR3 sequence (DNA): TGTGCCAGCAGTGCCTCCGGGACTAGCGGGAACAATGAGCAGTTCTTC.

The chain couples TRBV4-2 to TRBJ1-1, with TRBD1 as a possible D gene (6 bases). The germline V gene has CDR1 LGHNA and CDR2 YNFKEQ. The CDR3 sequence is 17 residues long. Trimming stripped 1 base from V and 11 bases from J, with 26 bases between. The CDR3 region is CASSQVEGAPGGSLAFF. In nucleotides, the CDR3 is TGTGCCAGCAGCCAAGTGGAAGGTGCGCCCGGGGGCAGTTTGGCTTTCTTT.

This clonotype turned up a few times. The chain employs TRBV25-1 and TRBJ1-5; the D is unclear. There are 14 residues in the CDR3. CDR1 MGHDK and CDR2 SYGVNS come from the germline V gene. Trimming removed 3 bases at V and 4 bases at J, with 10 bases between. The CDR3: CASSDSAVNQPQHF. CDR3 in DNA: TGTGCCAGCAGTGACTCGGCGGTGAATCAGCCCCAGCATTTT.

This clonotype was seen many times. The chain carries TRBV12-3 or TRBV12-4 and TRBJ2-1; the D gene is possibly TRBD2 (5 bases). V lost 7 bases and J lost 6, with 25 bases in between. The CDR3 length is 17 residues. The CDR3 sequence: CASTSPQAVGVPNEQFF. In nucleotides, the CDR3 is TGTGCCAGCACTTCTCCCCAGGCAGTGGGAGTTCCCAATGAGCAGTTCTTC.

This clonotype was seen at least ten times. The gene calls are TRBV3-1 and TRBJ2-3, with unresolved D. V was pared by 4 bases and J by 6 bases, with 17 bases between. The CDR3 covers 15 residues. Germline V gene data show CDR1 as LGHDT and CDR2 as YNNKEL (reference sequence). The CDR3 DNA reads as TGTGCCAGCAGCCCTCTACTTCTCGGGTCGGATACGCAGTATTTT. It encodes CASSPLLLGSDTQYF.

J is TRBJ1-2 and V is TRBV7-8; 7 bases are a match to TRBD1. Germline CDR1 and CDR2: SGHVS and FQNEAQ. J was trimmed by 4 bases and V by 2 bases; bases with no gene match: 4. CDR3 size: 14 residues. CDR3 amino acids: CASSLMGQPYGYTF. The CDR3 bases are TGTGCCAGCAGCTTAATGGGACAGCCCTATGGCTACACCTTC.

This chain uses TRBV19 with TRBJ1-2; no reliable D call. V was trimmed by 3 bases and J by 1 base, leaving 9 bases between them. Looked up from germline, CDR1 is LNHDA and CDR2 is SQIVND (reference sequence). This CDR3 region has 14 residues. The CDR3 DNA is TGTGCCAGTAGTATCCAGGCGATTAACTATGGCTACACCTTC. As protein: CASSIQAINYGYTF.

This clonotype was counted a few times. This chain connects TRBV29-1 to TRBJ1-3; D ambiguous. V lost 6 bases to trimming and J lost 0 bases, with 12 bases between them. In germline, CDR1 is SQVTM, CDR2 ANQGSEA. CDR3 length: 14 amino acids. CDR3 residues: CSVLDTFSGNTIYF. CDR3 DNA sequence: TGCAGCGTCCTAGACACGTTCTCTGGAAACACCATATATTTT.

This clonotype was seen at least ten times. The chain is built from TRBV6-1 and TRBJ2-2, with 9 positions matching TRBD1. V lost 4 bases, J lost 0 bases, and 9 bases stayed unmatched. The CDR3 runs 18 residues. Per the germline V gene, CDR1 is MNHNS and CDR2 is SASEGT. Written as DNA, the CDR3 is TGTGCCAGCAGTGGAACATTACAGGGGGCGGCGAACACCGGGGAGCTGTTTTTT. It specifies CASSGTLQGAANTGELFF.

The chain recombines TRBV2 with TRBJ2-5; 7 nucleotides align to TRBD2. V was clipped by 4 bases and J by 0 bases; unmatched bases: 5. This CDR3 comprises 15 residues. Germline CDR1 and CDR2: SNHLY and FYNNEI. In nucleotides, the CDR3 is TGTGCCAGCAGTGCGTTAGCGGGCAACCAAGAGACCCAGTACTTC. This gives the protein CASSALAGNQETQYF.

The rearrangement joins TRBV10-1 to TRBJ2-2, with 9 bases identical to TRBD2. Germline values: CDR1 WNHNN, CDR2 SYGVQD (reference sequence). V lost 1 base, J lost 6 bases, and 9 bases stayed unmatched. CDR3 size: 17 residues. The CDR3 loop reads CASSELSLAGVAGELFF. In nucleotides, the CDR3 is TGCGCCAGCAGTGAGTTGAGCTTAGCGGGAGTTGCCGGGGAGCTGTTTTTT.

This clonotype was seen only a few times. The V and J genes are TRBV7-9 and TRBJ2-1, with 7 bases aligning to TRBD2. V dropped 6 bases and J dropped 9; count of bases not matched to a gene: 11. Germline CDR1 SEHNR, CDR2 FQNEAQ (reference sequence). The CDR3 contains 14 residues. CDR3 loop: CASSSSSGSTEQFF. The CDR3 nucleotides are TGTGCCAGCAGTTCATCTAGCGGAAGCACTGAGCAGTTCTTC.

This clonotype was detected many times. The rearrangement joins TRBV12-3 or TRBV12-4 to TRBJ1-1; D is perhaps TRBD1 (5 bases). The CDR3 is 16 amino acids. With 3 bases removed from V and 0 bases from J, the gap between germline ends came to 14 bases. The CDR3 loop reads CASSLGTGRLNTEAFF. The CDR3 region has the DNA TGTGCCAGCAGTTTGGGCACAGGTAGGTTGAACACTGAAGCTTTCTTT.